This T cell receptor (beta chain) was sequenced in a study of PD-1 blockade in classical Hodgkin lymphoma. The V gene's germline CDR1 is SNHLY and CDR2 FYNNEI. Trimming stripped 4 bases from V and 0 bases from J, with 14 bases between. The CDR3 is 16 residues long. Each and every patient relapsed after autologous stem cell transplantation, and patients got differing brentuximab vedotin exposure. Complete response, partial response or progressive disease was recorded as best response. Of note for this clone: Its cognate antigen is unknown.

Here immunoSEQ multiplex PCR was the method, and the copy in TCRdb shows in-frame clones only, minus some. Of 40,000 to 65,000 clones listed, 65% to 85% are singletons. Study results and caveats: What caused the repertoire differences, perhaps disease activity or prior therapy, remains undefined. The study reported lower baseline TCR diversity in newly diagnosed patients than in healthy donors.

The TCR sequence derives from a human donor with classical Hodgkin lymphoma. The sequences come from peripheral blood mononuclear cells (PBMCs), collected at baseline. This chain joins TRBV2 and TRBJ2-3; a possible D gene is TRBD2 (5 bases). In DNA, the CDR3 is TGTGCCAGCAGTGCCCACAGCGGCCTTAGCACAGATACGCAGTATTTT. Its protein product is CASSAHSGLSTDTQYF. The entire variable domain, with the rest obtained from reference TRBV2 and TRBJ2-3, is as follows: EPEVTQTPSHQVTQMGQEVILRCVPISNHLYFYWYRQILGQKVEFLVSFYNNEISEKSEIFDDQFSVERPDGSNFTLKIRSTKLEDSAMYFCASSAHSGLSTDTQYFGPGTRLTVL.